Listed below are T cell receptor beta chains from one sample, sequenced in a study of blood T cell repertoires in COVID-19. Data came from immunoSEQ multiplex PCR; TCRdb stores just in-frame clones and leaves some out. The repertoire holds over 110,000 clones, over 60% seen once, with around 13% in the top ten. Sample: peripheral blood. The receptors derive from a man older than 75 with acute or convalescent COVID-19. CDR3s include the opening cysteine and the closing phenylalanine or tryptophan. The order of the fields is clone size, J gene, D gene, CDR3 length, V gene, CDR3 DNA, CDR3 protein. A D gene is named only where the DNA matches it firmly. A row's size may be missing; if present it is once, few, many or a size class.

size: .
J: TRBJ1-2
D: .
length: 13
V: TRBV7-2
DNA: TGTGCCATCTTGGGGGGGCTTGGCTATGGCTACACCTTC
CDR3: CAILGGLGYGYTF

size: many
J: TRBJ1-3
D: .
length: 15
V: TRBV6-1
DNA: TGTGCCAGCAGTGAAGCAGACAGCCCTGGAAACACCATATATTTT
CDR3: CASSEADSPGNTIYF

size: once
J: TRBJ1-2
D: .
length: 12
V: TRBV28
DNA: TGTGCCAGCAGACAGACGGACTATGGCTACACCTTC
CDR3: CASRQTDYGYTF

size: .
J: TRBJ2-1
D: TRBD1
length: 16
V: TRBV9
DNA: TGTGCCAGCAGCGGAACACAGGGGGCCCCCTACAATGAGCAGTTCTTC
CDR3: CASSGTQGAPYNEQFF

size: few
J: TRBJ2-2
D: .
length: 15
V: TRBV7-2
DNA: TGTGCCAGCAGCTCCACAGGGCATGGTACCGGGGAGCTGTTTTTT
CDR3: CASSSTGHGTGELFF

size: .
J: TRBJ2-5
D: TRBD2
length: 13
V: TRBV7-3
DNA: TGTGCCAGCAGCAACCTAGCGGGGGAGGCCCAGTACTTC
CDR3: CASSNLAGEAQYF

size: .
J: TRBJ2-3
D: TRBD2
length: 14
V: TRBV7-3
DNA: TGTGCCAGCAGCTTGGGGACTAGCGGAGATACGCAGTATTTT
CDR3: CASSLGTSGDTQYF

size: .
J: TRBJ2-4
D: .
length: 13
V: TRBV5-8
DNA: TGTGCCAGCAGATCGACAGTACAAAACATTCAGTACTTC
CDR3: CASRSTVQNIQYF

size: .
J: TRBJ2-1
D: .
length: 16
V: TRBV4-2
DNA: TGTGCCAGCAGCCAGAGCTCAGAGGGCCTAAACAATGAGCAGTTCTTC
CDR3: CASSQSSEGLNNEQFF

size: .
J: TRBJ1-1
D: .
length: 15
V: TRBV18
DNA: TGTGCCAGCTCACCAGATCAGGGGACAAGGACTGAAGCTTTCTTT
CDR3: CASSPDQGTRTEAFF

size: .
J: TRBJ2-5
D: .
length: 11
V: TRBV6-6
DNA: TGTGCCAGCGGCAAACAAGAGACCCAGTACTTC
CDR3: CASGKQETQYF

size: .
J: TRBJ1-2
D: TRBD1
length: 18
V: TRBV28
DNA: TGTGCCAGCAGTCATCAACCGGGACAGGGGGCGCGTTACTATGGCTACACCTTC
CDR3: CASSHQPGQGARYYGYTF

size: .
J: TRBJ1-1
D: .
length: 13
V: TRBV6-5
DNA: TGTGCCAGCAGTAACAGCGGGTACCAACCCAGCTTCTTT
CDR3: CASSNSGYQPSFF

size: .
J: TRBJ2-3
D: TRBD1
length: 15
V: TRBV10-3
DNA: TGTGCCATCAGCCCGGGACAGGGGGCAGCGGATACGCAGTATTTT
CDR3: CAISPGQGAADTQYF

size: few
J: TRBJ2-1
D: TRBD2
length: 15
V: TRBV2
DNA: TGTGCCAGCAGTGAGGTGGTAGCGGGGGGTGACGGGCAGTTCTTC
CDR3: CASSEVVAGGDGQFF

size: .
J: TRBJ2-3
D: .
length: 16
V: TRBV7-8
DNA: TGTGCCAGCAGCCAAACCGGCAGGGGTCGGGCAGATACGCAGTATTTT
CDR3: CASSQTGRGRADTQYF

size: .
J: TRBJ1-5
D: .
length: 17
V: TRBV24-1
DNA: TGTGCCACCAGTGACCCAGGGGCAGGGCAAAGCAATCAGCCCCAGCATTTT
CDR3: CATSDPGAGQSNQPQHF

size: few
J: TRBJ2-2
D: TRBD2
length: 17
V: TRBV19
DNA: TGTGCCAGTAGAGGGACTAGCGGGGTTGTAGGAACCGGGGAGCTGTTTTTT
CDR3: CASRGTSGVVGTGELFF

size: .
J: TRBJ1-1
D: TRBD1
length: 16
V: TRBV5-4
DNA: TGTGCCAGCAGGGCGGGACAGGGCCGCATGAACACTGAAGCTTTCTTT
CDR3: CASRAGQGRMNTEAFF

size: .
J: TRBJ1-2
D: .
length: 13
V: TRBV24-1
DNA: TGTGCCACCAGTGATACAGGGCGCTATGGCTACACCTTC
CDR3: CATSDTGRYGYTF

size: .
J: TRBJ2-2
D: .
length: 16
V: TRBV7-8
DNA: TGTGCCAGCAGCTTACGTAGTCCGGCGAACACCGGGGAGCTGTTTTTT
CDR3: CASSLRSPANTGELFF

size: .
J: TRBJ1-6
D: .
length: 14
V: TRBV7-3
DNA: TGTGCCAGCAGCTTAACTAGCATAGATTCACCCCTCCACTTT
CDR3: CASSLTSIDSPLHF

size: large
J: TRBJ1-6
D: TRBD1
length: 16
V: TRBV7-2
DNA: TGTGCCAGCAGCTTTGCGGCGACAGGGACGAGTTCACCCCTCCACTTT
CDR3: CASSFAATGTSSPLHF

size: .
J: TRBJ1-4
D: .
length: 21
V: TRBV6-6
DNA: TGTGCCAGCAGTCTATCCGTCGTATTGGAGCTAAAAGCTGCAACTAATGAAAAACTGTTTTTT
CDR3: CASSLSVVLELKAATNEKLFF

size: .
J: TRBJ1-4
D: .
length: 14
V: TRBV5-4
DNA: TGTGCCAGCAGCTCGAATGCGGAGGGCGAAAAACTGTTTTTT
CDR3: CASSSNAEGEKLFF

size: .
J: TRBJ2-2
D: TRBD1
length: 16
V: TRBV18
DNA: TGTGCCAGCTCACCAGGACAGGGGGCCATCACCGGGGAGCTGTTTTTT
CDR3: CASSPGQGAITGELFF

size: few
J: TRBJ1-1
D: TRBD1
length: 18
V: TRBV4-2
DNA: TGTGCCAGCAGCCAAGAACCCCAACAGGGGATATGGGTCACTGAAGCTTTCTTT
CDR3: CASSQEPQQGIWVTEAFF